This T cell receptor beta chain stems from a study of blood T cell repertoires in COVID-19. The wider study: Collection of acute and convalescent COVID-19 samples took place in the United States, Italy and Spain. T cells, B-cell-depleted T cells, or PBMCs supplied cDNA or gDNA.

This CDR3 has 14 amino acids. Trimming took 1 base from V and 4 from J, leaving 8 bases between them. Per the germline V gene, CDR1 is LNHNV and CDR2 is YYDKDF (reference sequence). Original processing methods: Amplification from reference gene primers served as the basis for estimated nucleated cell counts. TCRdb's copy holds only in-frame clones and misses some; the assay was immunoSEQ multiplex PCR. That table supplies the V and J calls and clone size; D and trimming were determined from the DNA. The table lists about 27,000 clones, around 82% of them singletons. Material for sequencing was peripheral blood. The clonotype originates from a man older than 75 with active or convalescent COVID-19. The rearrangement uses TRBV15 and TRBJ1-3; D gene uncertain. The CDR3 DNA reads TGTGCCACCAGCAGAGGGGTAGCCGGAAACACCATATATTTT. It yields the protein CATSRGVAGNTIYF.